This TCR beta chain originates from a study of response to subunit inactivated influenza vaccine. Study-wide points: The authors offered the suggestion that each seasonal influenza vaccination recruits few new T cells.

TCRdb independently ran MiXCR on the RT-PCR reads; one entry per CDR3 protein. In the table there are around 850,000 distinct CDR3 sequences, approximately 18% of which are singletons. As for this clonotype: What it binds is unknown.

The clonotype originates from a man aged 50 to 60 who received an inactivated influenza vaccine. Sequencing was performed on PBMCs from blood, taken 5 to 6 days after vaccination.

The CDR3 protein is CASLTSGSVDEQFF. For the CDR3, the DNA is TGTGCCTCCCTAACTAGCGGGAGTGTCGATGAGCAGTTCTTC. This chain connects TRBV30 to TRBJ2-1, with 11 bases fitting TRBD2. J was trimmed by 8 bases and V by 7 bases; bases with no gene match: 10. The germline CDR1 and CDR2 sequences are GTSNPN and SVGIG (reference sequence). This CDR3 comprises 14 residues.